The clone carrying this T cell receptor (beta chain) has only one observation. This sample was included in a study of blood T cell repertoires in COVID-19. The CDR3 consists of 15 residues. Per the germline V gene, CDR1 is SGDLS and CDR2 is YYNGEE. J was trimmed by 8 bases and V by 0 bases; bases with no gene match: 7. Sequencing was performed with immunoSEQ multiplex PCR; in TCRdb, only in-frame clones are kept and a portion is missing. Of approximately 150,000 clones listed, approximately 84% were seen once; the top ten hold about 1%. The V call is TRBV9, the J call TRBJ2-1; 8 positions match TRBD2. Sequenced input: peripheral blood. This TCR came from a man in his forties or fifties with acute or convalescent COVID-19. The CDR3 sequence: CASSVGGAGGDEQFF. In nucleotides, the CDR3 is TGTGCCAGCAGCGTAGGCGGGGCGGGAGGCGATGAGCAGTTCTTC.